This T cell receptor (beta chain) was documented in a study of identical twins (dated by TCRdb to the mid-2010s). Describing the broader study: TCR alpha and beta repertoires from monozygotic twins, unrelated adults of various ages and cord blood were deep-sequenced to test whether fetal clonotypes persist. Replicate twin experiments were performed at different times using different library preparation protocols to rule out contamination.

This clonotype was seen only a few times. Its binding antigen is unknown. No much larger clone exists at a distance of one base, and base qualities are not known. Every donor in the study was a healthy Caucasian. Three unrelated non-twin adults were also sequenced: a male aged 18 to 30, a male aged 50 to 59 and a female aged 50 to 59. Miltenyi CD45RO+ enrichment and human naive T-cell isolation kits were used to isolate memory (CD45RO+) and naive T cells from PBMC. Beyond this particular receptor, the publication reports: Compared with coincidental sharing between unrelated individuals, an excess of low generation-probability sequences was observed among out-of-frame TCR alpha sequences shared between twins. Because the same donors could not be followed over many years, the conclusions depended on cross-sectional statistical analysis. A weaker excess of twin sharing was found in beta out-of-frame sequences because the signal-to-noise ratio was lowered by fewer shared sequences. Zero-insertion analyses could be partly confounded by invariant T cells such as MAIT and iNKT, though diverse VJ usage argued against such confounding for most clonotypes. Abundant cord blood beta clonotypes carried fewer insertions; young adult naive repertoires showed a weaker similar trend, while memory repertoires showed none. In monozygotic twins, out-of-frame TCR alpha sharing was systematically underestimated by recombination models, although the models agreed with sharing between unrelated individuals.

Library generation was performed with 5' RACE. Sequencing was carried out with an Illumina HiSeq 2000. Template switching introduced a universal primer binding site; the final cDNA contained a unique molecular identifier, enabling accurate counting of TCR cDNA molecules. Specific primers in the conserved constant-segment region were used to synthesize first-strand cDNA for the TCR alpha and beta chains. To control for contamination, every cDNA library carried two barcodes: a SMART-Mk sample barcode plus Illumina barcodes. TruSeq adapter sequences, together with Illumina sample barcodes, were added in two successive PCR steps. The Illumina HiSeq platform was used with custom primers to sequence TCR alpha and beta cDNA libraries. The paper's data handling went like this. MiGEC processed the raw reads to extract unique molecular identifiers, while MiXCR was used to determine the CDR3 positions. Recombination models were inferred per individual with the repgenHMM and IGoR tools using an EM algorithm. The tcR package in R was used for shared clonotype analysis, with sharing normalized by the product of cloneset sizes. Out-of-frame nonproductive sequences were analyzed to study raw recombination free of thymic and clonal selection effects. TCRdb redid the processing of the public reads, applying fastp at Q25 and MiXCR, and retained in-frame beta chains. Each CDR3 protein appears once, grouped with its most common genes and DNA. TCRdb, not the original authors, processed these V and J calls. Here the sample has approximately 690,000 distinct CDR3 sequences; approximately 6% occur a single time. 1.5% to 2% of the sample goes to the ten largest clones.

This clonotype originated in a man younger than 35 in good health. The sample was naive T cells sorted from blood. The cell subset or site label here, explained by the study, means: cells isolated with a human naive T-cell isolation kit.

The DNA reads as follows: TGTGCCAGTAGTCGACATGGACTAGCGGGCGACAATGAGCAGTTCTTC. This is translated as CASSRHGLAGDNEQFF. The rearranged chain carries TRBV19 and TRBJ2-1, with 11 middle bases fitting TRBD2. At the junction V is shortened by 5 bases and J by 5 bases; bases outside the gene matches: 8. Via the germline V gene (reference sequence), CDR1 is LNHDA and CDR2 SQIVND. Spanning cysteine to phenylalanine, the CDR3 consists of 16 amino acids. Left in the record is the CDR3 DNA by itself, 48 bases read in frame from the first base.